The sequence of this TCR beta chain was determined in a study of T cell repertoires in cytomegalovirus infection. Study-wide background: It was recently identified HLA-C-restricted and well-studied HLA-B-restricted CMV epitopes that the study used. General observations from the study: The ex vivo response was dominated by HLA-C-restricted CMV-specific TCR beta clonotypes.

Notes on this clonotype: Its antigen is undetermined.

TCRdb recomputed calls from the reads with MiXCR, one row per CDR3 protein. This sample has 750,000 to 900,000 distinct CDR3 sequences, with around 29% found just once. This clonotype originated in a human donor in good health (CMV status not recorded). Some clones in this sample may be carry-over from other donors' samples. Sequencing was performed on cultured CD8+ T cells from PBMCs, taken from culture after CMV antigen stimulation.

The CDR3 DNA is TGTGCCAGCAGCCAAAAACAGGGGGCGGGCTTCTATGGCTACACCTTC. It encodes CASSQKQGAGFYGYTF. The rearrangement uses TRBV7-6 and TRBJ1-2; 9 bases align to TRBD1. There are 16 residues in the CDR3. Germline CDR1 reads SGHVS; CDR2 reads FNYEAQ. J lost 4 bases, V lost 5 bases, and 11 bases had no gene match.